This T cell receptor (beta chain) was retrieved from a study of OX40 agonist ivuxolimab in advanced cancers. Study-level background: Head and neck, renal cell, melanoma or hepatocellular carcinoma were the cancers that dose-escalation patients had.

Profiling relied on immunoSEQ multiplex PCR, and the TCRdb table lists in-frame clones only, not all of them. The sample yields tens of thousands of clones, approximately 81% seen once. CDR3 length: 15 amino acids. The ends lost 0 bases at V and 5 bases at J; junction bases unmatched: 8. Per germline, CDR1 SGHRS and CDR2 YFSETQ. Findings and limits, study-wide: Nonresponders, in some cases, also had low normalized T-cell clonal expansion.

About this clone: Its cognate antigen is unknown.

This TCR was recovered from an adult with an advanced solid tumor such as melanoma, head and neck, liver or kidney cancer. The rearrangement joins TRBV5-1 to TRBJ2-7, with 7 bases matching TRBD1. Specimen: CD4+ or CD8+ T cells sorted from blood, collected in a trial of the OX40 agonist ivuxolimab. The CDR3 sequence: CASSLVDRKSDEQYF. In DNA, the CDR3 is TGCGCCAGCAGCTTGGTGGACAGGAAGTCCGACGAGCAGTACTTC. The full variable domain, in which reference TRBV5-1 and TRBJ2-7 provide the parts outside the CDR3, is KAGVTQTPRYLIKTRGQQVTLSCSPISGHRSVSWYQQTPGQGLQFLFEYFSETQRNKGNFPGRFSGRQFSNSRSEMNVSTLELGDSALYLCASSLVDRKSDEQYFGPGTRLTVT.